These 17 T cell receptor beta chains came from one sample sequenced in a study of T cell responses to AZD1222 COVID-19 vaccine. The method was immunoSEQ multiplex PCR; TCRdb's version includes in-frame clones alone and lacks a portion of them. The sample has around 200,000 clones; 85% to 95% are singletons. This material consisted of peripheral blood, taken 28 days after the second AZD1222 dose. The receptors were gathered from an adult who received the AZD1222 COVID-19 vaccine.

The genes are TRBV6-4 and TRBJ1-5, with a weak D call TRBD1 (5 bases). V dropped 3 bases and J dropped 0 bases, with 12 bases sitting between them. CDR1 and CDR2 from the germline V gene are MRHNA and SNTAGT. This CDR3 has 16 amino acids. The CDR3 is CASSEYGGYSNQPQHF. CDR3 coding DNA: TGTGCCAGCAGTGAATATGGGGGATATAGCAATCAGCCCCAGCATTTT.

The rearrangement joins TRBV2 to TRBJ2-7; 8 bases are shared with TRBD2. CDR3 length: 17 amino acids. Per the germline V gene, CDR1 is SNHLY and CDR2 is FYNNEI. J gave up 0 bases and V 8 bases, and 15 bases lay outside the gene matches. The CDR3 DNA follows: TGTGCCAGCCACCAACAGCGGGGGACAAGTCGCTCCTACGAGCAGTACTTC. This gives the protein CASHQQRGTSRSYEQYF.

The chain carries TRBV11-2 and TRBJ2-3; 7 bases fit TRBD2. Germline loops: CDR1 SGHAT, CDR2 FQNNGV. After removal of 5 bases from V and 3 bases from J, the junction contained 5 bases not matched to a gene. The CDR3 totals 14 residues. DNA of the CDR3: TGTGCCAGCAGCCCTCGGACTAGAACAGATACGCAGTATTTT. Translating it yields CASSPRTRTDTQYF.

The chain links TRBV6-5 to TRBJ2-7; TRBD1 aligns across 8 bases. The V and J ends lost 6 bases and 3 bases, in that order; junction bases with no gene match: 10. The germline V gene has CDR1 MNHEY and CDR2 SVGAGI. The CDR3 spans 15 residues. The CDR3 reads CASRAAGGAGYEQYF. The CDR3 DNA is TGTGCCAGCAGGGCCGCAGGGGGCGCGGGCTACGAGCAGTACTTC.

CDR3 DNA sequence: TGTGCCAGCTCCCTAAGGCAGAACACTGAAGCTTTCTTT. Protein product: CASSLRQNTEAFF. The chain couples TRBV18 to TRBJ1-1; no firm D call. V was clipped by 6 bases and J by 1 base, with 9 bases between them. CDR1 KGHSH and CDR2 LQKENI come from the germline V gene. CDR3 length: 13 residues.

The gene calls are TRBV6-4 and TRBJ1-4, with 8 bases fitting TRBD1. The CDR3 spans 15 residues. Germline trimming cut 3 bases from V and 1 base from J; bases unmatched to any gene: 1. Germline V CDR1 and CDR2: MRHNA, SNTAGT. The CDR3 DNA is TGTGCCAGCAGTGAAGGACAGGGAACTAATGAAAAACTGTTTTTT. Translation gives CASSEGQGTNEKLFF.

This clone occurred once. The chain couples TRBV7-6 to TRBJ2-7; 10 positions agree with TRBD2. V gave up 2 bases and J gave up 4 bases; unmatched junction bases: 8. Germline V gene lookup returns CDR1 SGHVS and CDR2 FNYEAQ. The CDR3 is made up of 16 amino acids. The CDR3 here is CASSLLIAGGGYEQYF. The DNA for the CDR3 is TGTGCCAGCAGCTTATTGATAGCGGGAGGAGGGTACGAGCAGTACTTC.

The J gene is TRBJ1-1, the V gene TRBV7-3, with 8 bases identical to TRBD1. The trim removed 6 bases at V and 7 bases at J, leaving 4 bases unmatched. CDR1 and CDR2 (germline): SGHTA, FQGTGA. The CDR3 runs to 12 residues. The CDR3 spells CASRNTGGEAFF. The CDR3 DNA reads TGTGCCAGCAGAAACACAGGGGGTGAAGCTTTCTTT.

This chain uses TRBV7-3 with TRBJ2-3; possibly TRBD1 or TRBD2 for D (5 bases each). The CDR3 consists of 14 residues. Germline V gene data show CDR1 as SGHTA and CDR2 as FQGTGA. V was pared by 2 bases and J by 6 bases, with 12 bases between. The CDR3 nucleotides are TGTGCCAGCAGCTTAGCCGGGGCGATGGATACGCAGTATTTT. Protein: CASSLAGAMDTQYF.

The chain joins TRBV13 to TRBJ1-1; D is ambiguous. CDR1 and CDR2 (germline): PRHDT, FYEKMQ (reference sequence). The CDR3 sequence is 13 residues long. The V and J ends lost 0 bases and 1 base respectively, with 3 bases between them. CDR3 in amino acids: CASSLGANTEAFF. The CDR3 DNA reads TGTGCCAGCAGCTTAGGAGCGAACACTGAAGCTTTCTTT.

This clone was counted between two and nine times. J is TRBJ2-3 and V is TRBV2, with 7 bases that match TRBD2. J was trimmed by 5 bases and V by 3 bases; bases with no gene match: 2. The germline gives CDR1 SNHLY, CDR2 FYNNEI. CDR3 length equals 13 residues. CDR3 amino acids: CASSDRGVDTQYF. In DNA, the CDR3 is TGTGCCAGCAGTGATCGGGGGGTAGATACGCAGTATTTT.

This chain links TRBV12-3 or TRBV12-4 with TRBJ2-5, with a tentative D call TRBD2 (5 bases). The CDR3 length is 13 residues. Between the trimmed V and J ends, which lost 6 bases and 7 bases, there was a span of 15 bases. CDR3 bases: TGTGCCAGCAGCTCCGGACTCCTCGGGACCCAGTACTTC. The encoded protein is CASSSGLLGTQYF.

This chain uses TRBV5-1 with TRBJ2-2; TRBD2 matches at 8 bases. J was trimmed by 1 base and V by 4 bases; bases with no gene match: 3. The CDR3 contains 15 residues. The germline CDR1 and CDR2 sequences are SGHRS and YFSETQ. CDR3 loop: CASSLTSGNTGELFF. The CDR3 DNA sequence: TGCGCCAGCAGCCTTACTAGCGGGAACACCGGGGAGCTGTTTTTT.

CDR3 bases: TGTGCCAGCAGGACGGGACTGAACTATGGCTACACCTTC. This encodes CASRTGLNYGYTF. This chain connects TRBV12-3 or TRBV12-4 to TRBJ1-2; a possible D gene is TRBD1 (5 bases). The CDR3 has 13 residues. V lost 6 bases and J lost 2, with 10 bases in between.

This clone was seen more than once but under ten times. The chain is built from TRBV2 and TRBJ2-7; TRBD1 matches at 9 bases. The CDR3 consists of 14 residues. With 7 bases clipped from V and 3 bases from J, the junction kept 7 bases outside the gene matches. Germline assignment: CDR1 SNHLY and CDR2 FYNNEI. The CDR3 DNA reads TGTGCCAGCACGGGACAGGGAAAGGGCTACGAGCAGTACTTC. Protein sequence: CASTGQGKGYEQYF. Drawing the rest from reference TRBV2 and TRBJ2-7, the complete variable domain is EPEVTQTPSHQVTQMGQEVILRCVPISNHLYFYWYRQILGQKVEFLVSFYNNEISEKSEIFDDQFSVERPDGSNFTLKIRSTKLEDSAMYFCASTGQGKGYEQYFGPGTRLTVT.

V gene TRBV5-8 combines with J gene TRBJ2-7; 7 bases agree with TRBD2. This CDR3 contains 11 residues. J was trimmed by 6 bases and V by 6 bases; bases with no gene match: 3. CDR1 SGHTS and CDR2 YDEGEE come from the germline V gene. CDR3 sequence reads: CASKPGGEQYF. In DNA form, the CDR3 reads TGTGCCAGCAAACCGGGAGGCGAGCAGTACTTC.

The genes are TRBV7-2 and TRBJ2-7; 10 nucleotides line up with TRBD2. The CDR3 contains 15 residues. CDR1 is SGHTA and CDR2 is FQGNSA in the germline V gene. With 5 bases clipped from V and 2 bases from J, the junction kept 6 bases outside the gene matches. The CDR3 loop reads CASSRTSGSAYEQYF. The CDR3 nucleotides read TGTGCCAGCAGCAGGACTAGCGGCAGTGCCTACGAGCAGTACTTC.